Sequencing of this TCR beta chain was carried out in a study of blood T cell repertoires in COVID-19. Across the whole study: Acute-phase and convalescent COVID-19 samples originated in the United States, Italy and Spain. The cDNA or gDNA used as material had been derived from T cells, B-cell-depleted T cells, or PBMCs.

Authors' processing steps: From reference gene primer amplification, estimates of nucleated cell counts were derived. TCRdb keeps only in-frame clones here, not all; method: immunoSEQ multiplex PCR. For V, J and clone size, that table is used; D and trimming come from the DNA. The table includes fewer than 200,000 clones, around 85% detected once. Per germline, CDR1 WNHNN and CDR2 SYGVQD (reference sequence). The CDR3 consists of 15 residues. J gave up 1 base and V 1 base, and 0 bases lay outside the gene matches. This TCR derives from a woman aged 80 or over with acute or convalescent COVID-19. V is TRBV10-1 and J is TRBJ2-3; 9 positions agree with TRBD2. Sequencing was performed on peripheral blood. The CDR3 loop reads CASSELAGGTDTQYF. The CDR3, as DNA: TGCGCCAGCAGTGAGTTAGCGGGGGGCACAGATACGCAGTATTTT.